What follows are 23 T cell receptor beta chains derived from one specimen sequenced in a study of T cells in Graves' hyperthyroidism and ophthalmopathy. Amplified regions were TCR beta CDR3 sequences from RNA transcripts. HTBI primers were used for first-round RT-PCR of the TCR CDR3. TCRdb re-derived calls from the multiplex PCR reads in MiXCR, one entry per CDR3 protein. This table holds some 600,000 distinct CDR3 sequences, 14% found once. Sequencing input: blood. These receptors all come from a woman under 40 with Graves' hyperthyroidism that later progressed to Graves' ophthalmopathy.

This clonotype was recorded many times. The V and J genes are TRBV5-1 and TRBJ1-1; possibly TRBD1 for D (5 bases). The CDR3 is made up of 14 amino acids. Germline CDR1 reads SGHRS; CDR2 reads YFSETQ. Trimming took off 4 bases at V and 5 bases at J, with 15 bases between the two ends. The CDR3 region has the DNA TGCGCCAGCAGCACGGGGCCCGAAGGGACTGAAGCTTTCTTT. This codes for CASSTGPEGTEAFF.

This clonotype has at least ten counts. The chain links TRBV24-1 to TRBJ2-1; 7 bases are a match to TRBD1. This CDR3 contains 15 residues. Germline CDR1 and CDR2: KGHDR and SFDVKD. V lost 5 bases, J lost 2 bases, and 5 bases stayed unmatched. In DNA, the CDR3 is TGTGCCACCAGTGTAGACAGGGTAACCTACAATGAGCAGTTCTTC. Amino acids: CATSVDRVTYNEQFF.

V gene TRBV11-2 combines with J gene TRBJ2-7; D might be TRBD1 (6 bases). CDR1 is SGHAT, CDR2 FQNNGV, per germline. The CDR3 covers 11 residues. V lost 10 bases to trimming and J lost 3 bases, with 10 bases between them. CDR3 nucleotides: TGTGCCACAGGGGCCCACTACGAGCAGTACTTC. Amino acid sequence: CATGAHYEQYF.

The chain's CDR3 is CASSETTGIYGYTF. The CDR3 bases are TGTGCCAGCAGTGAAACCACAGGGATCTATGGCTACACCTTC. The V gene is TRBV6-1, the J gene TRBJ1-2; weak D call: TRBD1 (6 bases). The CDR3 extends over 14 amino acids. V was clipped by 2 bases and J by 4 bases, with 11 bases between them. Germline V gene data show CDR1 as MNHNS and CDR2 as SASEGT.

The chain carries TRBV27 and TRBJ2-3, with 7 bases fitting TRBD2. The germline V gene has CDR1 MNHEY and CDR2 SMNVEV (reference sequence). The CDR3 totals 14 residues. The junction had 4 bases not matched to a gene; V was cut back by 5 bases and J by 2 bases. The CDR3 spells CASSLRGFTDTQYF. The DNA of the CDR3 is TGTGCCAGCAGTCTGCGGGGGTTCACAGATACGCAGTATTTT.

This clonotype showed up many times. The chain couples TRBV7-8 to TRBJ1-4, with D unclear. The germline CDR1 and CDR2 sequences are SGHVS and FQNEAQ. With 4 bases removed from V and 7 bases from J, the gap between germline ends came to 16 bases. CDR3 size: 15 residues. In DNA form, the CDR3 reads TGTGCCAGCAGCTCCCCAGTGGGCAAGATTGAAAAACTGTTTTTT. It is translated as CASSSPVGKIEKLFF.

This clonotype was seen many times. The gene calls are TRBV12-3 or TRBV12-4 and TRBJ1-4; TRBD1 is a possible D gene (6 bases). The CDR3 is 13 residues long. Between the trimmed V and J ends, which lost 5 bases and 6 bases, there was a span of 10 bases. The CDR3, as DNA: TGTGCCAGCAGTGCAGGGGACCATGAAAAACTGTTTTTT. Its protein is CASSAGDHEKLFF.

Note on this clonotype: A read error may explain this, as a much larger clone is one base away. The chain combines TRBV20-1 with TRBJ2-7; TRBD2 aligns across 13 bases. Germline values: CDR1 DFQATT, CDR2 SNEGSKA (reference sequence). The CDR3 runs 17 residues. CDR3 coding DNA: TGCAGTGCTAGGACATTGGGACTAGCGGGAAGCTCCCACGAGCAGTACTTC. The encoded protein is CSARTLGLAGSSHEQYF.

The genes are TRBV2 and TRBJ2-7, with D perhaps matching TRBD1 (6 bases). The CDR3 sequence is 12 residues long. Germline V gene lookup returns CDR1 SNHLY and CDR2 FYNNEI. The V end lost 5 bases, the J end lost 3 bases, and 8 bases lay between the germline ends. This CDR3 reads CASSTGFYEQYF. DNA for the CDR3: TGTGCCAGCAGTACAGGGTTCTACGAGCAGTACTTC.

The chain is built from TRBV20-1 and TRBJ1-1, with 8 bases matching TRBD1. The V and J ends lost 5 bases and 0 bases, in that order; junction bases with no gene match: 8. The CDR3 length is 15 residues. The germline gives CDR1 DFQATT, CDR2 SNEGSKA (reference sequence). The chain's CDR3 is CSAPMTGDMNTEAFF. The CDR3 nucleotides are TGCAGTGCTCCAATGACAGGGGACATGAACACTGAAGCTTTCTTT.

This clonotype was counted many times. The CDR3 DNA is TGCAGTGCTAGAACTCGGACTGCTACCGAGCAGTACTTC. It codes for CSARTRTATEQYF. The rearrangement links TRBV20-1 to TRBJ2-7; possibly TRBD2 for D (5 bases). This CDR3 region has 13 residues. CDR1 and CDR2 (germline): DFQATT, SNEGSKA (reference sequence). V lost 2 bases and J 6 bases, leaving 14 bases between the germline ends.

A few counts support this clonotype. The chain joins TRBV7-9 to TRBJ2-3; perhaps TRBD1 as D (6 bases). Per the germline V gene, CDR1 is SEHNR and CDR2 is FQNEAQ (reference sequence). The CDR3 totals 15 residues. The V end was cut by 0 bases, the J end by 3 bases, with 10 bases between. The CDR3 bases are TGTGCCAGCAGCTTAGCAGAGAGGGGGACAGATACGCAGTATTTT. It codes for CASSLAERGTDTQYF.

The V gene is TRBV30, the J gene TRBJ1-2, with 7 bases fitting TRBD1. The J segment lost 4 bases and the V segment lost 3 bases, leaving 5 bases of the junction unmatched. The germline CDR1 and CDR2 sequences are GTSNPN and SVGIG (reference sequence). The CDR3 length is 13 residues. The CDR3 DNA sequence: TGTGCCTGGAGCGTGACAGGGTCCTATGGCTACACCTTC. Translation: CAWSVTGSYGYTF.

This clonotype was seen at least ten times. This chain uses TRBV6-1 with TRBJ2-7; D gene ambiguous. Looked up from germline, CDR1 is MNHNS and CDR2 is SASEGT. The length of the CDR3 is 16 residues. The germline V and J ends were trimmed by 5 bases and 5 bases, with 22 bases remaining between them. The CDR3 nucleotides are TGTGCCAGCAGTTATTTAGGAACAAGGTTCAGCCACGAGCAGTACTTC. Translating gives CASSYLGTRFSHEQYF.

The gene calls are TRBV7-2 and TRBJ2-7, with 10 bases lining up with TRBD1. The CDR3 spans 15 residues. Germline CDR1 reads SGHTA; CDR2 reads FQGNSA. Unmatched junction bases numbered 3, after V lost 2 bases and J lost 2 bases. The CDR3 DNA sequence: TGTGCCAGCAGCTTACGACAGGGGGCCACCTACGAGCAGTACTTC. It encodes CASSLRQGATYEQYF. Full variable domain (remainder filled in from reference TRBV7-2 and TRBJ2-7): GAGVSQSPSNKVTEKGKDVELRCDPISGHTALYWYRQSLGQGLEFLIYFQGNSAPDKSGLPSDRFSAERTGGSVSTLTIQRTQQEDSAVYLCASSLRQGATYEQYFGPGTRLTVT.

The rearrangement joins TRBV5-1 to TRBJ2-1, with a possible D match to TRBD2 (5 bases). The CDR3 extends over 14 amino acids. V gave up 1 base and J gave up 6 bases, with 11 bases separating them. Germline values: CDR1 SGHRS, CDR2 YFSETQ. CDR3 coding DNA: TGCGCCAGCAGCTTGCTGTTTGAGGGCAATGAGCAGTTCTTC. The encoded protein is CASSLLFEGNEQFF. The full variable domain, with the rest looked up from reference TRBV5-1 and TRBJ2-1, is KAGVTQTPRYLIKTRGQQVTLSCSPISGHRSVSWYQQTPGQGLQFLFEYFSETQRNKGNFPGRFSGRQFSNSRSEMNVSTLELGDSALYLCASSLLFEGNEQFFGPGTRLTVL.

This clonotype was seen a few times. This chain links TRBV20-1 with TRBJ2-1; 11 nucleotides align to TRBD2. Trimming removed 3 bases from V and 9 bases from J; junction bases left unmatched: 7. The germline V gene has CDR1 DFQATT and CDR2 SNEGSKA (reference sequence). The CDR3 is 14 residues long. The CDR3: CSASGLAGSPEQFF. CDR3 nucleotides: TGCAGTGCTAGCGGACTAGCGGGTTCACCTGAGCAGTTCTTC.

This clonotype occurred a few times. The V and J genes are TRBV29-1 and TRBJ2-5; 8 nucleotides line up with TRBD2. The CDR3 runs to 17 residues. Looked up from germline, CDR1 is SQVTM and CDR2 is ANQGSEA. The V gene end was trimmed by 2 bases and the J gene end by 1 base; junction bases not matched to a gene: 12. CDR3 DNA sequence: TGCAGCGTTGAACCGCGGGATAGCGGGACCTTCCAAGAGACCCAGTACTTC. This codes for CSVEPRDSGTFQETQYF.

This clonotype showed up just once. This chain connects TRBV5-1 to TRBJ2-7, with a weak D call TRBD1 (6 bases). Germline V gene lookup returns CDR1 SGHRS and CDR2 YFSETQ. The CDR3 is made up of 14 amino acids. V lost 5 bases and J lost 0, with 12 bases in between. The CDR3 is CASRRQDSSYEQYF. The DNA for the CDR3 is TGCGCCAGCAGAAGACAGGATAGCTCCTACGAGCAGTACTTC.

This clonotype was detected only a few times. This sequence joins TRBV29-1 and TRBJ2-2; 13 positions agree with TRBD2. The CDR3 loop spans 16 amino acids. In germline, CDR1 is SQVTM, CDR2 ANQGSEA. Trimming cost V 7 bases and J 0 bases; bases outside gene matches: 5. DNA of the CDR3: TGCAGCGCCAGGGGACTAGCGGGACCGAACACCGGGGAGCTGTTTTTT. Protein sequence: CSARGLAGPNTGELFF.

With respect to this clonotype: A clone one base away is much larger, so this may be a read error. The rearrangement joins TRBV20-1 to TRBJ2-7, with TRBD1 matching 7 bases. Germline V gene sequence: CDR1 DFQATT, CDR2 SNEGSKA (reference sequence). The V segment lost 3 bases and the J segment 2 bases; nucleotides outside the gene matches: 4. The CDR3 loop spans 13 amino acids. The CDR3 DNA reads as TGCAGTGCTAGCCGGGACAGCCCCTACGAGCAGTACTTC. Translation: CSASRDSPYEQYF.

This clonotype was seen many times. The rearrangement links TRBV12-3 or TRBV12-4 to TRBJ1-2; the match to TRBD1 covers 12 bases. V was clipped by 6 bases and J by 6 bases; unmatched bases: 8. The CDR3 contains 15 residues. The CDR3 here is CASRRGGTGGHGYTF. The CDR3 nucleotides are TGTGCCAGCAGACGGGGGGGGACAGGGGGCCATGGCTACACCTTC.

This clonotype was observed many times. This chain links TRBV6-1 with TRBJ2-1; 13 bases are a match to TRBD2. The germline CDR1 and CDR2 sequences are MNHNS and SASEGT. Trimming cost V 6 bases and J 6 bases; bases outside gene matches: 5. The CDR3 runs to 15 residues. The CDR3 DNA sequence: TGTGCCAGCAGACTACTAGCGGGAGGGTCCAATGAGCAGTTCTTC. It translates to CASRLLAGGSNEQFF.